This T cell receptor (beta chain) was obtained from a study of blood T cell repertoires in COVID-19. Looking at the study overall: PBMCs, B-cell-depleted T cells, or T cells provided the cDNA or gDNA that made up the material.

In Seattle, patients joined the study during active infection and were tracked longitudinally. The repertoire was sequenced with immunoSEQ multiplex PCR; TCRdb's copy has only in-frame clones and lacks some. The table lists hundreds of thousands of clones, more than 70% of them singletons. V trimming: 3 bases; J trimming: 4 bases; junction bases outside the gene matches: 4. Germline CDR1 and CDR2: MDHEN and SYDVKM. The CDR3 runs 15 residues. Sequenced sample: peripheral blood. This chain uses TRBV28 with TRBJ2-1; TRBD1 aligns across 9 bases. The receptor's source is a woman aged 55-75 years with COVID-19, enrolled during active disease. DNA for the CDR3: TGTGCCAGCAGTTTCTTAGACAGGGGGTACAATGAGCAGTTCTTC. Encoded protein: CASSFLDRGYNEQFF.